These 24 T cell receptor beta chains share one sample of origin, sequenced in a study of cytotoxic CD8 clonotypes in ibrutinib-treated CLL. Profiled with immunoSEQ multiplex PCR; TCRdb holds only in-frame clones, not every one. The table lists around 40,000 clones, roughly three quarters of them singletons. The specimen comprised PBMCs, sampled at disease progression, from a patient treated with ibrutinib. The receptor set was obtained from a human donor with chronic lymphocytic leukemia.

The CDR3 bases are TGTGCCATCTCAGGGGCCGCTTCCTACGAGCAGTACTTC. Amino acid sequence: CAISGAASYEQYF. The chain carries TRBV10-3 and TRBJ2-7; TRBD1 might be the D (6 bases). V was shortened by 8 bases and J by 1 base, with 12 bases between the two germline ends. CDR1 is ENHRY, CDR2 SYGVKD, per germline. The CDR3 is made up of 13 amino acids.

This chain links TRBV21-1 with TRBJ2-7; the table's D call TRBD2 went unverified against the DNA. TRBV21-1 is a documented pseudogene. The CDR3 consists of 17 residues. Here the CDR3 DNA reads TGTGCCAGCAGCAAATACCCCCCACTAGCGGACCCCTACGAGCAGTACTTC. It specifies CASSKYPPLADPYEQYF.

This chain uses TRBV7-9 with TRBJ1-2, with a tentative D call TRBD1 (5 bases). CDR3 size: 15 residues. Per germline, CDR1 SEHNR and CDR2 FQNEAQ (reference sequence). V lost 2 bases, J lost 0 bases, and 10 bases lay in between. CDR3 protein: CASSLTDTANYGYTF. The CDR3 DNA is TGTGCCAGCAGCTTAACGGACACAGCTAACTATGGCTACACCTTC.

The chain has TRBV2 and TRBJ2-7; D uncertain. Trimming pared 3 bases from V and 4 bases from J, leaving 13 bases between. The germline gives CDR1 SNHLY, CDR2 FYNNEI. This CDR3 spans 14 amino acids. CDR3 nucleotides: TGTGCCAGCAGTGAGACCGACTCCCTGTACGAGCAGTACTTC. This translates into CASSETDSLYEQYF.

The rearrangement joins TRBV9 to TRBJ2-3; D is perhaps TRBD1 or TRBD2 (5 bases each). V dropped 4 bases and J dropped 5 bases, with 20 bases sitting between them. The germline V gene encodes CDR1 SGDLS and CDR2 YYNGEE. The CDR3 has 16 residues. The CDR3 nucleotides are TGTGCCAGCAGCATTAGAGGGGACCAAAATTTAGATACGCAGTATTTT. Translated: CASSIRGDQNLDTQYF.

This chain links TRBV6-5 with TRBJ1-5; D gene uncertain. The CDR3 is made up of 15 amino acids. Trimming cost V 0 bases and J 0 bases, with 6 bases left between them. Germline V lookup: CDR1 MNHEY, CDR2 SVGAGI. Here the CDR3 reads CASSYSKNSNQPQHF. Here the CDR3 DNA reads TGTGCCAGCAGTTACTCCAAAAATAGCAATCAGCCCCAGCATTTT.

This rearrangement joins TRBV27 to TRBJ2-1; D is unresolved. The CDR3 has 13 amino acids. From germline, CDR1 is MNHEY and CDR2 SMNVEV (reference sequence). With 2 bases removed from V and 8 bases from J, the gap between germline ends came to 10 bases. CDR3 region: CASSLEGSYEQFF. CDR3 DNA sequence: TGTGCCAGCAGTTTAGAAGGCAGCTATGAGCAGTTCTTC.

CDR3 amino acids: CASFGSNTGELFF. The CDR3 DNA is TGTGCCAGCTTCGGGTCTAACACCGGGGAGCTGTTTTTT. V usage is TRBV7-9 and J usage is TRBJ2-2; D remains unclear. The CDR3 sequence is 13 residues long. Trimming removed 8 bases from V and 2 bases from J, with 9 bases in between. The germline gives CDR1 SEHNR, CDR2 FQNEAQ (reference sequence).

This chain connects TRBV5-6 to TRBJ2-5; 7 bases line up with TRBD1. CDR1 and CDR2 (germline): SGHDT, YYEEEE. The V gene end was trimmed by 0 bases and the J gene end by 1 base; junction bases not matched to a gene: 6. The CDR3 runs to 16 residues. The DNA for the CDR3 is TGTGCCAGCAGCTTGGAACGGGACAGCAGCCAAGAGACCCAGTACTTC. It specifies CASSLERDSSQETQYF.

This clone has only a few counts. The genes are TRBV30 and TRBJ1-5, with D maybe TRBD1 (5 bases). CDR3 length equals 15 residues. Germline assignment: CDR1 GTSNPN and CDR2 SVGIG (reference sequence). The V end lost 0 bases, the J end lost 2 bases, and 11 bases lay between the germline ends. CDR3 region: CAWSVRGGGNQPQHF. The CDR3 DNA is TGTGCCTGGAGTGTTCGGGGAGGGGGCAATCAGCCCCAGCATTTT.

The chain joins TRBV10-1 to TRBJ2-7, with D possibly called TRBD1 or TRBD2 (5 bases each). CDR3 length: 12 amino acids. Trimming took off 2 bases at V and 6 bases at J, with 8 bases between the two ends. CDR1 and CDR2 (germline): WNHNN, SYGVQD (reference sequence). The CDR3 spells CASSEGTTEQYF. CDR3 sequence (DNA): TGCGCCAGCAGTGAGGGGACGACCGAGCAGTACTTC.

The chain carries TRBV27 and TRBJ1-4; TRBD1 is a possible D gene (5 bases). The V end lost 6 bases, the J end lost 7 bases, and 15 bases lay between the germline ends. Germline V gene data show CDR1 as MNHEY and CDR2 as SMNVEV (reference sequence). CDR3 length: 14 amino acids. CDR3 in DNA: TGTGCCAGCAGCGCGACAGCCCTTACTGAAAAACTGTTTTTT. Translated, it gives CASSATALTEKLFF.

This clone is categorized as medium-sized (0.01 to 0.1%). The chain is built from TRBV19 and TRBJ2-1; 9 bases are shared with TRBD2. The CDR3 covers 15 residues. Per the germline V gene, CDR1 is LNHDA and CDR2 is SQIVND (reference sequence). V lost 6 bases to trimming and J lost 0 bases; unmatched junction nucleotides: 3. CDR3 amino acids: CASRISGSSYNEQFF. The CDR3 coding sequence is TGTGCCAGTAGGATTAGCGGGAGCTCCTACAATGAGCAGTTCTTC. The complete variable domain, with remaining parts taken from reference TRBV19 and TRBJ2-1, reads DGGITQSPKYLFRKEGQNVTLSCEQNLNHDAMYWYRQDPGQGLRLIYYSQIVNDFQKGDIAEGYSVSREKKESFPLTVTSAQKNPTAFYLCASRISGSSYNEQFFGPGTRLTVL.

The chain combines TRBV7-6 with TRBJ2-2; perhaps TRBD1 as D (5 bases). CDR1 and CDR2 (germline): SGHVS, FNYEAQ. The V gene lost 2 bases and the J gene lost 2 bases, with 9 bases spanning the gap. This CDR3 has 15 residues. The CDR3 loop reads CASSLRQGNTGELFF. DNA for the CDR3: TGTGCCAGCAGCTTACGGCAGGGTAACACCGGGGAGCTGTTTTTT.

The chain uses TRBV19 and TRBJ2-7, with 11 bases identical to TRBD1. Germline V gene sequence: CDR1 LNHDA, CDR2 SQIVND (reference sequence). V shed 3 bases, J shed 3 bases, and the junction held 4 bases outside the gene matches. CDR3 length: 15 amino acids. Written as DNA, the CDR3 is TGTGCCAGTAGTATTAAGGACAGGGGGCTCTACGAGCAGTACTTC. It is translated as CASSIKDRGLYEQYF.

This clone was picked up one time. CDR3: CASSSPGEGTEAFF. The DNA of the CDR3 is TGTGCCAGCAGTTCTCCGGGGGAGGGCACTGAAGCTTTCTTT. The chain couples TRBV6-5 to TRBJ1-1; D may be TRBD1 (5 bases). The germline gives CDR1 MNHEY, CDR2 SVGAGI. V dropped 4 bases and J dropped 4 bases, with 13 bases sitting between them. The CDR3 sequence is 14 residues long.

V gene TRBV21-1 combines with J gene TRBJ2-1; TRBD2 is the table's D call and was not checked against the DNA. TRBV21-1 is a listed pseudogene. The CDR3 covers 15 residues. DNA for the CDR3: TGTGCCAGCAGCCCCCAGACCACTCGCGGGGATGCGCAGTTCTTC. This translates into CASSPQTTRGDAQFF.

This clone has just one count. The chain has TRBV6-4 and TRBJ2-7; a weak D match, TRBD1 (6 bases). The CDR3 has 13 residues. The germline V gene has CDR1 MRHNA and CDR2 SNTAGT. The V end was cut by 6 bases, the J end by 3 bases, with 12 bases between. The CDR3 region has the DNA TGTGCCAGCAGCCAGCCGGGACACTACGAGCAGTACTTC. Its protein is CASSQPGHYEQYF.

The chain links TRBV6-1 to TRBJ1-5, with D tentatively TRBD1 (5 bases). Germline assignment: CDR1 MNHNS and CDR2 SASEGT. The CDR3 extends over 14 amino acids. Between the trimmed V and J ends, which lost 6 bases and 4 bases, there was a span of 13 bases. The DNA for the CDR3 is TGTGCCAGCAGCGACGGGGCAGAGAATCAGCCCCAGCATTTT. Encoded protein: CASSDGAENQPQHF.

The rearrangement joins TRBV9 to TRBJ2-7; no firm D call. The germline CDR1 and CDR2 sequences are SGDLS and YYNGEE. V lost 3 bases, J lost 6 bases, and 10 bases lay in between. The CDR3 length is 12 residues. Here the CDR3 DNA reads TGTGCCAGCAGCGAACTTACCGGCGAGCAGTACTTC. It yields the protein CASSELTGEQYF.

This clone was detected only a few times. The rearrangement uses TRBV2 and TRBJ1-2; D not certain. Germline V lookup: CDR1 SNHLY, CDR2 FYNNEI. The ends were cut back, 2 bases at V and 3 bases at J, with 13 bases in the middle. The CDR3 length is 15 residues. CDR3 DNA sequence: TGTGCCAGCAGTGAACAGATCTTGGAAGACTATGGCTACACCTTC. Amino acid sequence: CASSEQILEDYGYTF.

The chain couples TRBV6-5 to TRBJ1-4; 8 positions agree with TRBD1. Trimming took 8 bases from V and 8 from J; bases not matched to a gene: 7. This CDR3 is 13 amino acids long. In germline, CDR1 is MNHEY, CDR2 SVGAGI. CDR3 in amino acids: CASRRTGNEKLFF. The CDR3 bases are TGTGCCAGCCGTAGGACAGGGAACGAAAAACTGTTTTTT.

The chain employs TRBV30 and TRBJ2-7; unclear D gene. V was trimmed by 0 bases and J by 2 bases, leaving 5 bases between them. Germline V gives CDR1 GTSNPN, CDR2 SVGIG (reference sequence). The CDR3 extends over 12 amino acids. CDR3 in amino acids: CAWSVTPYEQYF. In nucleotides, the CDR3 is TGTGCCTGGAGTGTAACTCCCTACGAGCAGTACTTC.

The sample holds a few counts of this clone. This chain joins TRBV19 and TRBJ1-1; no reliable D call. The CDR3 totals 16 residues. Germline V lookup: CDR1 LNHDA, CDR2 SQIVND (reference sequence). V shed 6 bases and J shed 1 base, with 18 bases lying between them. The CDR3 region is CASRQMTAHSNTEAFF. The CDR3 bases are TGTGCCAGTAGGCAAATGACTGCTCACTCGAACACTGAAGCTTTCTTT.